This TCR beta chain was retrieved from a study of identical twins. TCRdb independently ran MiXCR on the 5' RACE reads; one entry per CDR3 protein. The table lists 640,000 or so distinct CDR3 sequences, 6.1% of them singletons. The CDR3 sequence is 16 residues long. CDR1 and CDR2 from the germline V gene are MNHEY and SMNVEV (reference sequence). Trimming took 4 bases from V and 8 from J; bases not matched to a gene: 11. This clonotype was seen ten or more times. The clonotype comes from a man younger than 30 in good health. The sequenced sample was naive T cells sorted from blood. The V gene is TRBV27, the J gene TRBJ2-1; 10 bases match TRBD2. This chain's CDR3 is CASSSQAGGPGDEQFF. The CDR3, as DNA: TGTGCCAGCAGTTCTCAAGCGGGAGGGCCTGGTGATGAGCAGTTCTTC.